This T cell receptor (beta chain) emerged from a study of blood T cell repertoires in COVID-19. Overall study context: Collection of acute and convalescent COVID-19 samples took place in the United States, Italy and Spain. In each case, the material was cDNA or gDNA derived from T cells, B-cell-depleted T cells, or PBMCs.

The CDR3 is 16 residues long. CDR1 is GTSNPN and CDR2 is SVGIG in the germline V gene (reference sequence). Trimming at V came to 3 bases and at J to 4 bases, leaving 7 bases not matched to a gene. In the authors' workflow: The assay estimated nucleated cells by amplifying reference gene primers. The table came from immunoSEQ multiplex PCR; TCRdb's copy has only in-frame clones and leaves some out. The V and J calls and clone size are taken from that table; D and trimming were inferred from the DNA. Here the sample spans 100,000 to 150,000 clones, roughly 74% being singletons. The TCR was taken from a man aged 55 to 70 with acute or convalescent COVID-19. The chain uses TRBV30 and TRBJ2-3, with 13 bases lining up with TRBD2. Sequencing input: peripheral blood. CDR3 sequence: CAWRRLAGGRADTQYF. The CDR3 DNA is TGTGCCTGGAGGAGACTAGCGGGGGGTCGGGCAGATACGCAGTATTTT.